This passage covers 7 T cell receptor beta chains from one sample sequenced in a study of PD-1 blockade in classical Hodgkin lymphoma. Each patient relapsed following autologous stem cell transplantation, and prior brentuximab vedotin exposure differed. Clones were sequenced by immunoSEQ multiplex PCR, and TCRdb holds only the in-frame ones, with some missing. The sample comprises about 76,000 clones, under 90% of which are singletons, and approximately 22% rests with the top ten. The source material was peripheral blood mononuclear cells (PBMCs), sampled at baseline. The origin of the receptors is a human donor with classical Hodgkin lymphoma.

The chain links TRBV20-1 to TRBJ2-7; D gene uncertain. Trimming took 5 bases from V and 3 from J, leaving 8 bases between them. CDR1 and CDR2 from the germline V gene are DFQATT and SNEGSKA (reference sequence). The length of the CDR3 is 11 residues. DNA for the CDR3: TGCAGTGCTCCTTGGGGCTACGAGCAGTACTTC. Translation: CSAPWGYEQYF.

This clone showed up just a few times. This chain connects TRBV5-6 to TRBJ2-5, with unresolved D. The germline gives CDR1 SGHDT, CDR2 YYEEEE. The CDR3 contains 14 residues. V lost 1 base to trimming and J lost 2 bases, with 9 bases between them. The CDR3 region is CASSLLGKQETQYF. As DNA, the CDR3 is TGTGCCAGCAGCTTGCTCGGCAAACAAGAGACCCAGTACTTC.

The CDR3 nucleotides are TGTGCCTGGAGGGGGAGTCGGGAGCAAGAGACCCAGTACTTC. This gives the protein CAWRGSREQETQYF. The chain joins TRBV30 to TRBJ2-5, with D possibly TRBD2 on 6 matching bases. With 3 bases removed from V and 2 bases from J, the gap between germline ends came to 13 bases. Germline V gene lookup returns CDR1 GTSNPN and CDR2 SVGIG (reference sequence). The CDR3 length is 14 residues.

The genes are TRBV19 and TRBJ2-4; D gene uncertain. The CDR3 is made up of 16 amino acids. Germline lookup yields CDR1 LNHDA and CDR2 SQIVND (reference sequence). Trimming removed 0 bases at V and 0 bases at J, with 9 bases between. CDR3 DNA sequence: TGTGCCAGTAGTATAGATTCACCCCTAGCCAAAAACATTCAGTACTTC. Its protein product is CASSIDSPLAKNIQYF.

The chain carries TRBV7-9 and TRBJ1-1; unclear D gene. This CDR3 has 13 amino acids. V dropped 1 base and J dropped 5 bases, with 8 bases sitting between them. The germline V gene has CDR1 SEHNR and CDR2 FQNEAQ (reference sequence). The CDR3 DNA sequence: TGTGCCAGCAGCTTAGATCAGGAAACTGAAGCTTTCTTT. It translates to CASSLDQETEAFF.

V is TRBV6-5 and J is TRBJ2-7; 8 nucleotides match TRBD2. This CDR3 contains 15 residues. Germline CDR1 reads MNHEY; CDR2 reads SVGAGI. Germline trimming cut 2 bases from V and 1 base from J; bases unmatched to any gene: 4. CDR3: CASSYGSGRSYEQYF. The CDR3 region has the DNA TGTGCCAGCAGTTACGGAAGCGGGAGATCCTACGAGCAGTACTTC.

The genes are TRBV14 and TRBJ2-7; the D is unclear. The length of the CDR3 is 14 residues. V shed 0 bases and J shed 3 bases, with 9 bases lying between them. CDR1 is SGHDN, CDR2 FVKESK, per germline. CDR3 bases: TGTGCCAGCAGCCAAGAAGACAATCACTACGAGCAGTACTTC. Amino acids: CASSQEDNHYEQYF.